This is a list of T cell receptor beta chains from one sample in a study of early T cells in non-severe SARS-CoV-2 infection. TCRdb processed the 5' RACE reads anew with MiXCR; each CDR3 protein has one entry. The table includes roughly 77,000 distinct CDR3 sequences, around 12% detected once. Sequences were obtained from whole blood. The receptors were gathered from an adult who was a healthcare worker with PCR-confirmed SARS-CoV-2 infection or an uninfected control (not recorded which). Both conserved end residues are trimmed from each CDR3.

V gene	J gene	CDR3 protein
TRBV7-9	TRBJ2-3	ATLVGDGTDTQY
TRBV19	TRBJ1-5	ATSDRERNQPQH
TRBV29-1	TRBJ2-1	SASQRGYNEQF
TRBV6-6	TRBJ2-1	ASSPPTDEQF
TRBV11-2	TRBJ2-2	ASSSPWDTGELF
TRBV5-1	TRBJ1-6	ASSREGRSSPLH
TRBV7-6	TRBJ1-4	ASSLSTPNEKLF
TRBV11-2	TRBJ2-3	ASSFSGVVTDTQY
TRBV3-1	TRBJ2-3	ASSQEGHTQY
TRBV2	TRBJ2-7	ASNGDSYEQY
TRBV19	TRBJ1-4	ASSLPGQGASNEKLF
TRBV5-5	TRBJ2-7	AGGTGTYEQY
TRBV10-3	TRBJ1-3	AISAPRTGGISGNTIY
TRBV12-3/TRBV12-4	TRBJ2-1	ASSPVGSNQDEQF
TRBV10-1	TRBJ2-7	ASSRSGGTYEQY
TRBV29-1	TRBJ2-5	SVAGGPQETQY
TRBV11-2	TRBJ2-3	ASRPARQASTDTQY
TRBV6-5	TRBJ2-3	ASSPWAGPDTQY
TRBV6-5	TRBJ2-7	ASSLMSSYEQY
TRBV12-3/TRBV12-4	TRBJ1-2	ASSSTASGYT
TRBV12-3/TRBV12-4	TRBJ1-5	ASSLTGSRSNQPQH
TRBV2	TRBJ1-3	ASREVTATGSGNTIY
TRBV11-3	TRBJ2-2	ASSLDGLTGELF
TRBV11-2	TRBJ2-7	ASRKLGHSEQY
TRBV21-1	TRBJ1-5	ASSKVGIDQPQH
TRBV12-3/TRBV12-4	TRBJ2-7	ASSFRPTSSYEQY
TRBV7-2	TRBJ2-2	ASSRTGLTGELF
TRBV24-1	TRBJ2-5	ATSDFSGGRYQETQY
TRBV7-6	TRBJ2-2	ASSRSGRALTGELF
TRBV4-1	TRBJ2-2	ASSQVDVGFNTGELF
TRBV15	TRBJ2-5	ATSTGRTQY
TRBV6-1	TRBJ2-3	ASSLPDTQY
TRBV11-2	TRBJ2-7	ASSLRASGEYEQY
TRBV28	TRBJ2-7	ASRQTGYEQY
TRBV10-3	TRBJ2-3	AISGQLGTDTQY
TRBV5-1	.	ASSLDSNEQY
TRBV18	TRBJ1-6	ASSAGPDNSPLH
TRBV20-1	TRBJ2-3	SARAGGTDTQY
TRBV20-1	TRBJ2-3	SAPEGDTQY
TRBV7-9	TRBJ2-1	AGAASLYNEQF
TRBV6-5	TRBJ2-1	ASSYLTGGIDNEQF
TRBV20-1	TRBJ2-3	SATVDLWDTQY
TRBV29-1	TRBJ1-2	SVDLVGYGYT
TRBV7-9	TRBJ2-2	ASSFETGRTGELF
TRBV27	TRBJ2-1	ASSLTGGKGNEQF